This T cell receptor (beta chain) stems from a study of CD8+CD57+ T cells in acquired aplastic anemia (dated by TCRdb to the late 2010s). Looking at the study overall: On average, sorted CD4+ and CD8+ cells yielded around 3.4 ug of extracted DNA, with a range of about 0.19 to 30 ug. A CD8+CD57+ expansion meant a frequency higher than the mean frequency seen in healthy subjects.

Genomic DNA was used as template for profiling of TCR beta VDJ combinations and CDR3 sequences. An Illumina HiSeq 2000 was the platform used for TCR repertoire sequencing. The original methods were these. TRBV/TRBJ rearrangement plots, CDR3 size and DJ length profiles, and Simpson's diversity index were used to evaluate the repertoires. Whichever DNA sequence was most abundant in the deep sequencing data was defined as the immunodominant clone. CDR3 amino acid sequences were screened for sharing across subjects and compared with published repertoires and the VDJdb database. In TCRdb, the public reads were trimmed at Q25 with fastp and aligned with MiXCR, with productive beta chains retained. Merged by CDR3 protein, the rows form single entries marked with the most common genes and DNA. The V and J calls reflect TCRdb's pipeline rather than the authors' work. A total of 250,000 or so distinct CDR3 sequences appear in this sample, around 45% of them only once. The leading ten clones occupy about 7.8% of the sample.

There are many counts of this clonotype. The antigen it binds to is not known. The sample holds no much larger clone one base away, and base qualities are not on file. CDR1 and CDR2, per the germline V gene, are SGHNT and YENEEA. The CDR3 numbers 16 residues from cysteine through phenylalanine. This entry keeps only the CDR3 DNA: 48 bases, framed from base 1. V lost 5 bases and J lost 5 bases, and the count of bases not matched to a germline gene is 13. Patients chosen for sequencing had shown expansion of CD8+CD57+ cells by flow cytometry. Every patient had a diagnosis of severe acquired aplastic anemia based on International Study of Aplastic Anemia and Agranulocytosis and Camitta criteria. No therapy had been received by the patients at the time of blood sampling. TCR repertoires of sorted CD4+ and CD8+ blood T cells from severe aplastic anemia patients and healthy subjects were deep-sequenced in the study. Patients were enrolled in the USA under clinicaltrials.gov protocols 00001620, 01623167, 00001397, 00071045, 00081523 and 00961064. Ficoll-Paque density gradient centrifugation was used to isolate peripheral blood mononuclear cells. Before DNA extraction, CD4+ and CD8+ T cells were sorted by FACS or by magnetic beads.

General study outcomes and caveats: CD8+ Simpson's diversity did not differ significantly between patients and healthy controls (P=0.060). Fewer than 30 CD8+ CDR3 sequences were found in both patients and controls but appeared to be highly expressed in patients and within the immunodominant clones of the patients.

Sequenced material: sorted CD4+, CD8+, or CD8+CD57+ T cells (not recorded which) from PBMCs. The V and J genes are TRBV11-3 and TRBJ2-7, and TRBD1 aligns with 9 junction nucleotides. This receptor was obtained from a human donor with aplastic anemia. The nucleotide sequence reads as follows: TGTGCCAGCAGCCGGGAGCCGGGACAGGGACTTAACGAGCAGTACTTC. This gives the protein CASSREPGQGLNEQYF. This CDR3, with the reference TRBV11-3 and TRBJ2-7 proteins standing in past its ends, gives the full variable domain EAGVVQSPRYKIIEKKQPVAFWCNPISGHNTLYWYLQNLGQGPELLIRYENEEAVDDSQLPKDRFSAERLKGVDSTLKIQPAELGDSAVYLCASSREPGQGLNEQYFGPGTRLTVT.